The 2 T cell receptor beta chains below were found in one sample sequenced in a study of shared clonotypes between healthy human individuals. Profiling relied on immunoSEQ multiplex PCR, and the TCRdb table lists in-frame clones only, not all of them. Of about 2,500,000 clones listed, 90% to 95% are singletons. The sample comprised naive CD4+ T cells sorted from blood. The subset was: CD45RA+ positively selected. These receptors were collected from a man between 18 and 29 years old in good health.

The CDR3 sequence: CASSSSDRGAQYF. The CDR3 region has the DNA TGTGCCAGCAGTTCCTCGGACAGGGGGGCGCAGTACTTC. The chain carries TRBV27 and TRBJ2-7; 10 bases are a match to TRBD1. The length of the CDR3 is 13 residues. The ends lost 4 bases at V and 9 bases at J; junction bases unmatched: 6. In germline, CDR1 is MNHEY, CDR2 SMNVEV (reference sequence).

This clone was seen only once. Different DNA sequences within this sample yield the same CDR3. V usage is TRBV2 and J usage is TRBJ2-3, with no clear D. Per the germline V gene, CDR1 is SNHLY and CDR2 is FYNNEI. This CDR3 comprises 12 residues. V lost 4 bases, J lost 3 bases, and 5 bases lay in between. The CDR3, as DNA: TGTGCCAGCAGTGGGCAAACAGATACGCAGTATTTT. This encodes CASSGQTDTQYF.